This T cell receptor (beta chain) was recovered during a study of blood T cell repertoires in COVID-19. On the study more broadly: The analysed material was cDNA or gDNA that came from T cells, B-cell-depleted T cells, or PBMCs.

In the study's own analysis: Amplification of reference gene primers provided the estimated nucleated cell counts. The assay was immunoSEQ multiplex PCR, and TCRdb's table has in-frame clones only and misses some. D and trimming were read from the DNA, whereas the V and J calls and clone size are those reported in that table. This table has about 76,000 clones, around nine tenths appearing once. After removal of 8 bases from V and 5 bases from J, the junction contained 12 bases not matched to a gene. This CDR3 spans 14 amino acids. Germline loops: CDR1 SNHLY, CDR2 FYNNEI. Sequencing input: peripheral blood. The receptor was derived from a man aged 30-40 years with acute or convalescent COVID-19. The chain is built from TRBV2 and TRBJ2-7; 7 bases align to TRBD1. This chain's CDR3 is CASVLRQGDHEQYF. As DNA, the CDR3 is TGTGCCAGCGTCCTCAGACAGGGTGACCACGAGCAGTACTTC. Filled out from reference TRBV2 and TRBJ2-7, the complete variable domain reads EPEVTQTPSHQVTQMGQEVILRCVPISNHLYFYWYRQILGQKVEFLVSFYNNEISEKSEIFDDQFSVERPDGSNFTLKIRSTKLEDSAMYFCASVLRQGDHEQYFGPGTRLTVT.